This TCR beta chain was sequenced for a study of T cell changes during pregnancy in multiple sclerosis. The CDR3 extends over 13 amino acids. Germline CDR1 and CDR2: MNHNS and SASEGT. Trimming shortened V by 5 bases and J by 9 bases, and 16 bases separated the two germline ends. The protocol was immunoSEQ multiplex PCR, while the TCRdb copy is restricted to in-frame clones and leaves out a portion. Of tens of thousands of clones listed, roughly nine tenths are singletons. This sequence was found in a female donor in good health, enrolled as a control in a pregnancy study. Specimen: CD4+ T cells from peripheral blood mononuclear cells, collected in the third trimester of pregnancy. V usage is TRBV6-1 and J usage is TRBJ2-5, with a weak D call TRBD1 (5 bases). CDR3 coding DNA: TGTGCCAGCAGTTCCAGGGAACTTGGGGCCCAGTACTTC. It encodes CASSSRELGAQYF.